The present TCR beta chain was sequenced within a study of early T cells in non-severe SARS-CoV-2 infection. The CDR3 is 14 amino acids. Germline-derived CDR1 and CDR2 are MGHDK and SYGVNS. Trimming stripped 4 bases from V and 4 bases from J, with 12 bases between. One entry per CDR3 protein results from TCRdb running MiXCR on the 5' RACE reads. Among about 120,000 distinct CDR3 sequences listed, around an eighth were seen once. The TCR originated in an adult who was a healthcare worker with PCR-confirmed SARS-CoV-2 infection or an uninfected control (not recorded which). Sequenced material: whole blood, taken at baseline. The chain employs TRBV25-1 and TRBJ2-3; D may match TRBD1 or TRBD2 (6 bases each). CDR3 residues: CASSGVGGPDTQYF. As DNA, the CDR3 is TGTGCCAGCAGTGGCGTCGGGGGCCCAGATACGCAGTATTTT.